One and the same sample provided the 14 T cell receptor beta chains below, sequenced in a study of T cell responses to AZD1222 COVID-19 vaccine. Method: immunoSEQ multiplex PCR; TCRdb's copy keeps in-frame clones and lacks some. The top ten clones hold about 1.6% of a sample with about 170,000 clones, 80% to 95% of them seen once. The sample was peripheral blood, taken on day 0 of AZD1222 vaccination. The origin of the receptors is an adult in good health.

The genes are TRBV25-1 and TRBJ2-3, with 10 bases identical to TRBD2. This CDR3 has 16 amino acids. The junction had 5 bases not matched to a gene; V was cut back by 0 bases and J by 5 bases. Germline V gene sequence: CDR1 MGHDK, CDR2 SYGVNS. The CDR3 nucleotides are TGTGCCAGCAGTGAATATCAAGCGGGAGGGTTAGATACGCAGTATTTT. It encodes CASSEYQAGGLDTQYF.

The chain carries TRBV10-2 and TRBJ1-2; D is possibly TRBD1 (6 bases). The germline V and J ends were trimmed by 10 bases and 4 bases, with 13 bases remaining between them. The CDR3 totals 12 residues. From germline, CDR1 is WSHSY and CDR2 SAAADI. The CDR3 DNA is TGCGCCACCTATCAGGGGAGCTATGGCTACACCTTC. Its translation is CATYQGSYGYTF.

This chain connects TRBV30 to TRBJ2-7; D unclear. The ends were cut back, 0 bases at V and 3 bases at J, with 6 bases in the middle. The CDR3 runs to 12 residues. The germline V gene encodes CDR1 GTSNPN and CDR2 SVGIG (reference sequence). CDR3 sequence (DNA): TGTGCCTGGAGTGTTGGCCTCTACGAGCAGTACTTC. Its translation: CAWSVGLYEQYF.

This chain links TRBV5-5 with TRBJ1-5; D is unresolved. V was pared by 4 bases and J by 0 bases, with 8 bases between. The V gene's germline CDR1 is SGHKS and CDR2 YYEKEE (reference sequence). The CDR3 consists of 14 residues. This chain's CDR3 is CASSPQLSNQPQHF. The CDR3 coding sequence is TGTGCCAGCAGCCCCCAACTTAGCAATCAGCCCCAGCATTTT. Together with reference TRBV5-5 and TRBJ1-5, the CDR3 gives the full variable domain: DAGVTQSPTHLIKTRGQQVTLRCSPISGHKSVSWYQQVLGQGPQFIFQYYEKEERGRGNFPDRFSARQFPNYSSELNVNALLLGDSALYLCASSPQLSNQPQHFGDGTRLSIL.

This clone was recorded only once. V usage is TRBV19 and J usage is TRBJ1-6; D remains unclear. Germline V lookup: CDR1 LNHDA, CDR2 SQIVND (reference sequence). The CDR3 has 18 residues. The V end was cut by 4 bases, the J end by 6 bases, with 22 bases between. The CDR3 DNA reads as TGTGCCAGTAGTAGCCCCCTCGGGAGAGGGCGTCCTAATTCACCCCTCCACTTT. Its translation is CASSSPLGRGRPNSPLHF. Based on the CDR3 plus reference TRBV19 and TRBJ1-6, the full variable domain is DGGITQSPKYLFRKEGQNVTLSCEQNLNHDAMYWYRQDPGQGLRLIYYSQIVNDFQKGDIAEGYSVSREKKESFPLTVTSAQKNPTAFYLCASSSPLGRGRPNSPLHFGNGTRLTVT.

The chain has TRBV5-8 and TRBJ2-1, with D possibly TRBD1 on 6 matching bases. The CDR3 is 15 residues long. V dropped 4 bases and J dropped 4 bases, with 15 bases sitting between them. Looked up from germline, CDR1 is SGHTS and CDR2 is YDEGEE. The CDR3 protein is CASSLGQNHYNEQFF. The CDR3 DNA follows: TGTGCCAGCAGCCTAGGACAGAACCATTACAATGAGCAGTTCTTC.

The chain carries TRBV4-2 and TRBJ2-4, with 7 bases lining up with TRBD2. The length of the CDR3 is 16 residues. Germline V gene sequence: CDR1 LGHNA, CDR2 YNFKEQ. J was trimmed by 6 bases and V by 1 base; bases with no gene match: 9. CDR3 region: CASSQVTGGGRNIQYF. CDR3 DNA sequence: TGTGCCAGCAGCCAAGTTACTGGGGGAGGGCGAAACATTCAGTACTTC.

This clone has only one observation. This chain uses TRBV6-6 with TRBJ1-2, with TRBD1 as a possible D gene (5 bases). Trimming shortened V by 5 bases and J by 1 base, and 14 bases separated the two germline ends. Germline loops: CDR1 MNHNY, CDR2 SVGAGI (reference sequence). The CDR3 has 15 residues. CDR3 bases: TGTGCCAGCAGTGCCGCCGGGACTCGTAACTATGGCTACACCTTC. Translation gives CASSAAGTRNYGYTF.

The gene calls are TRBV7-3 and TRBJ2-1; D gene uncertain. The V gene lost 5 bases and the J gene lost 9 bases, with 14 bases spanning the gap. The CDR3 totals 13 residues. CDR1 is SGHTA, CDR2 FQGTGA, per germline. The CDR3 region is CASSANPIGEQFF. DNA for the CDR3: TGTGCCAGCAGCGCGAACCCAATCGGTGAGCAGTTCTTC.

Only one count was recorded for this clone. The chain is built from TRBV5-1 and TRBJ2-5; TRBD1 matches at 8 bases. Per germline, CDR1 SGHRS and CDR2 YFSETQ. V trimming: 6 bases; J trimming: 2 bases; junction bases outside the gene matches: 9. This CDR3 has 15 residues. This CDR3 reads CASTETGGFQETQYF. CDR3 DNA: TGCGCCAGCACCGAAACAGGGGGATTTCAAGAGACCCAGTACTTC.

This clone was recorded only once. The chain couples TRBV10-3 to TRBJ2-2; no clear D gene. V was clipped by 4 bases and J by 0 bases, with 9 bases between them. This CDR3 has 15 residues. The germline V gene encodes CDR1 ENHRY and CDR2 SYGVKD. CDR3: CAISGDTANTGELFF. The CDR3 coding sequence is TGTGCCATCAGTGGAGATACCGCGAACACCGGGGAGCTGTTTTTT.

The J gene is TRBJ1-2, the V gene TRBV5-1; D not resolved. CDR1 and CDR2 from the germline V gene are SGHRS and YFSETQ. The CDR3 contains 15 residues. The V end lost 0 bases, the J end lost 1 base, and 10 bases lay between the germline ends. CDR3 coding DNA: TGCGCCAGCAGCTTGGGTGGGAACATTAACTATGGCTACACCTTC. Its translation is CASSLGGNINYGYTF.

Here the CDR3 reads CASNLAGFGTGELFF. DNA of the CDR3: TGTGCCAGCAACCTAGCGGGATTTGGGACCGGGGAGCTGTTTTTT. The rearrangement links TRBV27 to TRBJ2-2, with TRBD2 identical over 9 bases. V was pared by 7 bases and J by 5 bases, with 8 bases of the junction left unmatched. Looked up from germline, CDR1 is MNHEY and CDR2 is SMNVEV (reference sequence). The CDR3 runs to 15 residues.

The CDR3 nucleotides are TGTGCCAGCAGCCTCGGCTCTTCGCGGGAGCAGTACTTC. Protein product: CASSLGSSREQYF. The chain employs TRBV11-3 and TRBJ2-7; D ambiguous. V dropped 5 bases and J dropped 7 bases, with 15 bases sitting between them. The CDR3 has 13 residues. Germline V lookup: CDR1 SGHNT, CDR2 YENEEA.